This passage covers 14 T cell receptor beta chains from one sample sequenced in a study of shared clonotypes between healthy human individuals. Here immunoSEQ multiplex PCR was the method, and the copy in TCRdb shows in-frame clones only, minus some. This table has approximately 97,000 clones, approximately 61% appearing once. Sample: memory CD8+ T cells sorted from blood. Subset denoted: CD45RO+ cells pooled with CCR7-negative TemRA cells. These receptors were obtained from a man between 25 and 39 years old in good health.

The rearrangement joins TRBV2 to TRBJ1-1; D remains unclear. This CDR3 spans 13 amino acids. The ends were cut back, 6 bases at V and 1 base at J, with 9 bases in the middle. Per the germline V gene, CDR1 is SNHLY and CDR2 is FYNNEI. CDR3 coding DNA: TGTGCCAGCAGGGAGTCCGGGAACACTGAAGCTTTCTTT. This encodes CASRESGNTEAFF.

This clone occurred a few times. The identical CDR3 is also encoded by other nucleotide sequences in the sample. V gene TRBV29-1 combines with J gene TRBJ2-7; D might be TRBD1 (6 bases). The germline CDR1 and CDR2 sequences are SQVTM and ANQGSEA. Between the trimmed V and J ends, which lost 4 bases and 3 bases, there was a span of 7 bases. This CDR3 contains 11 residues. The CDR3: CSVGGGYEQYF. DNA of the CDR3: TGCAGCGTTGGAGGGGGCTACGAGCAGTACTTC.

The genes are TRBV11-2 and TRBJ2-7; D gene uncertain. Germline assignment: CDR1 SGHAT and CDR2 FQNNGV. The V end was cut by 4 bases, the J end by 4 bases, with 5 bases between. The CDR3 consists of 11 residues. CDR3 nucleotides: TGTGCCAGCAGCTACTTATACGAGCAGTACTTC. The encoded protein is CASSYLYEQYF.

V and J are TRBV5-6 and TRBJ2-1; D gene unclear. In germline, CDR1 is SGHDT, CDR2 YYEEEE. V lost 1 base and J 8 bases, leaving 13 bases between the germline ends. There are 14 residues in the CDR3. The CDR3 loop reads CASSLLVPPDEQFF. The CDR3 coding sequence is TGTGCCAGCAGCTTGTTGGTCCCGCCCGATGAGCAGTTCTTC.

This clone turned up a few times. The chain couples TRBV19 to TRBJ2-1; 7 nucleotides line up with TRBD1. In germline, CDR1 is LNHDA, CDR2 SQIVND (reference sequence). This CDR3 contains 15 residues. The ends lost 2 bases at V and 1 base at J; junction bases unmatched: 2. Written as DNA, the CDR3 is TGTGCCAGTAGTATAACAGGGGATTCCTACAATGAGCAGTTCTTC. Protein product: CASSITGDSYNEQFF.

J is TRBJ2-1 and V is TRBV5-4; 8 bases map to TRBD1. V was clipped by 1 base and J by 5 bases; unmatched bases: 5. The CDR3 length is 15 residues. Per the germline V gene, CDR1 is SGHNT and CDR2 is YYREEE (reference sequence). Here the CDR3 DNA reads TGTGCCAGCAGCTTGTCGGGACAGGTGAACAATGAGCAGTTCTTC. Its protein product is CASSLSGQVNNEQFF. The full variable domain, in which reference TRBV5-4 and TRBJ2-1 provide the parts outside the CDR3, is ETGVTQSPTHLIKTRGQQVTLRCSSQSGHNTVSWYQQALGQGPQFIFQYYREEENGRGNFPPRFSGLQFPNYSSELNVNALELDDSALYLCASSLSGQVNNEQFFGPGTRLTVL.

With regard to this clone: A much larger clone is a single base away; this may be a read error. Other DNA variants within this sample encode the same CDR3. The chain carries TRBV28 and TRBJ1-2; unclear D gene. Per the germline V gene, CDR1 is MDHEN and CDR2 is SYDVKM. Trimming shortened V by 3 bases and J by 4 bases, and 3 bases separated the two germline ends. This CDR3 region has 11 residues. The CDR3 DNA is TGTGCCAGCAGTTTCGTCTATGGCTACACCTTC. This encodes CASSFVYGYTF.

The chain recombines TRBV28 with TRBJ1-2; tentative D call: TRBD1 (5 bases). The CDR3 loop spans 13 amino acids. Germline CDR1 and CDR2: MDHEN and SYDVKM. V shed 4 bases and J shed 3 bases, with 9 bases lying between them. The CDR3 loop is CASSSLTDYGYTF. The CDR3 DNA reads TGTGCCAGCAGTTCACTGACAGACTATGGCTACACCTTC.

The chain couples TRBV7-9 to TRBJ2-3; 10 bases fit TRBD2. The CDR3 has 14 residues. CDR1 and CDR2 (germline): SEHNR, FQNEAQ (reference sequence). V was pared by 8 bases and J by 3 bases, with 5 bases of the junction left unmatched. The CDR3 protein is CASLSGRKTDTQYF. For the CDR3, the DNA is TGTGCCAGCCTTAGCGGGAGGAAAACAGATACGCAGTATTTT.

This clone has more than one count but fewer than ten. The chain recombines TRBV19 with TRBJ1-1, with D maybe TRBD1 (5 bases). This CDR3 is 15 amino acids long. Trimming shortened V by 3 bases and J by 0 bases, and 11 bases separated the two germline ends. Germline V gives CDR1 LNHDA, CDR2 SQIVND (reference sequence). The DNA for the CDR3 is TGTGCCAGTAGTATTGGTCTGGGGCTGAACACTGAAGCTTTCTTT. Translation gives CASSIGLGLNTEAFF. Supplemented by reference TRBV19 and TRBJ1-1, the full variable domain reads DGGITQSPKYLFRKEGQNVTLSCEQNLNHDAMYWYRQDPGQGLRLIYYSQIVNDFQKGDIAEGYSVSREKKESFPLTVTSAQKNPTAFYLCASSIGLGLNTEAFFGQGTRLTVV.

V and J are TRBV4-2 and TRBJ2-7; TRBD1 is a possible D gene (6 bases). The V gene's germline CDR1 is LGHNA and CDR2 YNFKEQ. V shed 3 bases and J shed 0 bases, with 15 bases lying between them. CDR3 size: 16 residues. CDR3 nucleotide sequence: TGTGCCAGCAGCCAGGCAAACAGGGTTCTCTCCTACGAGCAGTACTTC. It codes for CASSQANRVLSYEQYF.

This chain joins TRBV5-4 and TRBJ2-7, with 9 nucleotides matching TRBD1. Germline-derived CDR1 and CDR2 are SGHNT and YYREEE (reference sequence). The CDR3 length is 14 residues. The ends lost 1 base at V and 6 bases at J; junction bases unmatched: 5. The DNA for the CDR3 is TGTGCCAGCAGCTTGTGGGGACAGGGTGGCGAGCAGTACTTC. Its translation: CASSLWGQGGEQYF.

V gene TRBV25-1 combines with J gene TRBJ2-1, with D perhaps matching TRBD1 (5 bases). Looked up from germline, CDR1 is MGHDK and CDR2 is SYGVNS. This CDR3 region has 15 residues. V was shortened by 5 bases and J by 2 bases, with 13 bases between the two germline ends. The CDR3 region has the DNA TGTGCCAGCAGTAAAACAGGCCCAGCCTACAATGAGCAGTTCTTC. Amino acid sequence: CASSKTGPAYNEQFF.

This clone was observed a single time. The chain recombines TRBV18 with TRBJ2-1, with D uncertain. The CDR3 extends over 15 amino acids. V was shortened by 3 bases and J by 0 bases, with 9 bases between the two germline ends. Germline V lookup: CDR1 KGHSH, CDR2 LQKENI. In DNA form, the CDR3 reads TGTGCCAGCTCACCCGTCCTGAGCTCCTACAATGAGCAGTTCTTC. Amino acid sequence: CASSPVLSSYNEQFF.